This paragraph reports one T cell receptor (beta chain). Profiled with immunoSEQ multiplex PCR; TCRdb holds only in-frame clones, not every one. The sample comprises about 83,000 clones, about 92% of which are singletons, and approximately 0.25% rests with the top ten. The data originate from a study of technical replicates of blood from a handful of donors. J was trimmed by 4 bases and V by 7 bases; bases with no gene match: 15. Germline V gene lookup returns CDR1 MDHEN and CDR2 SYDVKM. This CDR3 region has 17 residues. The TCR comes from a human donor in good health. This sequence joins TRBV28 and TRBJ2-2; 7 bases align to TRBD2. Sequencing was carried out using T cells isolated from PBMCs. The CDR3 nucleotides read TGTGCCAGCACCTTAGTTTGGGACCTAGCGGCCACCGGGGAGCTGTTTTTT. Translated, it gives CASTLVWDLAATGELFF. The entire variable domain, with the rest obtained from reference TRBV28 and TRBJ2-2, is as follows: DVKVTQSSRYLVKRTGEKVFLECVQDMDHENMFWYRQDPGLGLRLIYFSYDVKMKEKGDIPEGYSVSREKKERFSLILESASTNQTSMYLCASTLVWDLAATGELFFGEGSRLTVL.